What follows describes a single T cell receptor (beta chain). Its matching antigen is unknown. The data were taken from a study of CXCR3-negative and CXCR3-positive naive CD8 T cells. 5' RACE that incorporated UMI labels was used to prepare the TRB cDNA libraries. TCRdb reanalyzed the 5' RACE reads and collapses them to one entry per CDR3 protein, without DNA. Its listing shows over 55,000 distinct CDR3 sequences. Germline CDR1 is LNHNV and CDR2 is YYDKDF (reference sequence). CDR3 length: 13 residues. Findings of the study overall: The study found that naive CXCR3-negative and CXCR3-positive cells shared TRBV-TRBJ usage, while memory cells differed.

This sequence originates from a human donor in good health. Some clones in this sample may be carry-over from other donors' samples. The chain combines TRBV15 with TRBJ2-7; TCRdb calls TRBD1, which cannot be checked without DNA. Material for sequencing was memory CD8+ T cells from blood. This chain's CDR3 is CATSNEQGYEQYF.